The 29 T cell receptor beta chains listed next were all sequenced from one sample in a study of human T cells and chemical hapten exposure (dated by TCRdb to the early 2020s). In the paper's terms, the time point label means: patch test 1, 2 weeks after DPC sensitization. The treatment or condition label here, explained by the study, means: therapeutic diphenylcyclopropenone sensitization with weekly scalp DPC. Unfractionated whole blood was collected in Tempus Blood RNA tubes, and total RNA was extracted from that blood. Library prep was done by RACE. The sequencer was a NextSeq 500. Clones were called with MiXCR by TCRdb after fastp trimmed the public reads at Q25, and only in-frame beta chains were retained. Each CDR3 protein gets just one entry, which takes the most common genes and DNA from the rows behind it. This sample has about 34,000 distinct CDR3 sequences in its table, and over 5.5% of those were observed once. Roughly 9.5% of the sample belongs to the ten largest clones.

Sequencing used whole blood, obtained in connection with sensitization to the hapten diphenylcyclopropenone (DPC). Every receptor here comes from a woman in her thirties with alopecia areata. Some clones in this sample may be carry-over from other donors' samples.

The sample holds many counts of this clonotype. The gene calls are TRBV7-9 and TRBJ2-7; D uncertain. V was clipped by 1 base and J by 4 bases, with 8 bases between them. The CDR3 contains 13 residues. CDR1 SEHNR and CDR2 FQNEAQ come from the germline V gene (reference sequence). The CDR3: CASSLEADYEQYF. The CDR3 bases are TGTGCCAGCAGCTTAGAAGCAGATTACGAGCAGTACTTC.

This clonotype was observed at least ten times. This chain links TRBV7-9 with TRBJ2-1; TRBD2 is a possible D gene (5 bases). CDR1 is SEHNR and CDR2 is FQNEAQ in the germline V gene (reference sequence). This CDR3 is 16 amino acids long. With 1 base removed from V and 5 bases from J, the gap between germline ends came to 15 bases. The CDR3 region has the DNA TGTGCCAGCAGCTTAGTTATCGGGGTCGCCCACAATGAGCAGTTCTTC. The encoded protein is CASSLVIGVAHNEQFF.

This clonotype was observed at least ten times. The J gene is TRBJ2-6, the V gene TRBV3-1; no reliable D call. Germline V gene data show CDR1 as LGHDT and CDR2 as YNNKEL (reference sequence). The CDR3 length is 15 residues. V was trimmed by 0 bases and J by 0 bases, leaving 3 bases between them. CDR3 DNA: TGTGCCAGCAGCCAAGATTACTCTGGGGCCAACGTCCTGACTTTC. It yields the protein CASSQDYSGANVLTF.

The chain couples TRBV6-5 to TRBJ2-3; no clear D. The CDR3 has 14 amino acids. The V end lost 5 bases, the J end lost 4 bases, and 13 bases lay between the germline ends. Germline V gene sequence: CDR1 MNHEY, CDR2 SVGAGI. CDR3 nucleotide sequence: TGTGCCAGCAGTAATCGACCGTCACCAGATACGCAGTATTTT. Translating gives CASSNRPSPDTQYF.

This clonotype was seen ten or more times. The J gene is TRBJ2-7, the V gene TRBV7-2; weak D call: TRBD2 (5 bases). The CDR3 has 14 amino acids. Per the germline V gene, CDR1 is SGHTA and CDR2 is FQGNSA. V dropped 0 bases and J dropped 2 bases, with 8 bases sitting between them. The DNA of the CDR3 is TGTGCCAGCAGCTTAGCCGCCGGGGCCTACGAGCAGTACTTC. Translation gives CASSLAAGAYEQYF.

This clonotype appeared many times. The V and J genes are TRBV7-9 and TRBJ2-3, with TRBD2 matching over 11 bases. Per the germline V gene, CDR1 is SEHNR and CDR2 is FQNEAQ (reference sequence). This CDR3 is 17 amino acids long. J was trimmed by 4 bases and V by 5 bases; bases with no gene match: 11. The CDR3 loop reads CASSRAQASGGSDTQYF. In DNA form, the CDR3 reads TGTGCCAGCAGCCGGGCTCAGGCTAGCGGGGGGTCAGATACGCAGTATTTT.

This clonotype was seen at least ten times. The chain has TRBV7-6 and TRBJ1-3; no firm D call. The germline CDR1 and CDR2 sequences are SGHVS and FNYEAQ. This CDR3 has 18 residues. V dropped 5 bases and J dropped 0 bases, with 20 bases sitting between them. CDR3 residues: CASSPRRGGRSSGNTIYF. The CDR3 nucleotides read TGTGCCAGCAGCCCTAGACGTGGTGGGAGAAGCTCTGGAAACACCATATATTTT.

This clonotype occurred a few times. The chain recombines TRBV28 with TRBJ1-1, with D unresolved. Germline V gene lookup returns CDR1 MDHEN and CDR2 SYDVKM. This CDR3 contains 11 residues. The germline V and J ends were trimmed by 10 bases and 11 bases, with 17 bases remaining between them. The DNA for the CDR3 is TGTGCCACCCAGAAAACCTCGCGGGCTTTCTTT. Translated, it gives CATQKTSRAFF.

The CDR3 DNA is TGCGCCAGCAGCTCACGACAGGGGCCCTACGAGCAGTACTTC. Translating gives CASSSRQGPYEQYF. The chain has TRBV5-1 and TRBJ2-7; TRBD1 agrees at 8 bases. CDR3 length equals 14 residues. V shed 3 bases and J 2 bases; nucleotides not matched to a gene: 4. Germline assignment: CDR1 SGHRS and CDR2 YFSETQ.

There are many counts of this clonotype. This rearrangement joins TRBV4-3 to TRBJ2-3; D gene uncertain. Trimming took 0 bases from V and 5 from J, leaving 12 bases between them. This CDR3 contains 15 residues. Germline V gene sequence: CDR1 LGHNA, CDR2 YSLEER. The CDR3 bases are TGCGCCAGCAGCCAAGATGAACAGCTGGGAGATACGCAGTATTTT. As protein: CASSQDEQLGDTQYF.

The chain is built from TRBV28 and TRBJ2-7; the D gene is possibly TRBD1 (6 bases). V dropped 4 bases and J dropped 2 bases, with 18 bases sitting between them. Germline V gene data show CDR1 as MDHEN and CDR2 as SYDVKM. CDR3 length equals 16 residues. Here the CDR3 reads CASSSNPGTQAYEQYF. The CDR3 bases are TGTGCCAGCAGTTCGAACCCCGGGACACAAGCCTACGAGCAGTACTTC.

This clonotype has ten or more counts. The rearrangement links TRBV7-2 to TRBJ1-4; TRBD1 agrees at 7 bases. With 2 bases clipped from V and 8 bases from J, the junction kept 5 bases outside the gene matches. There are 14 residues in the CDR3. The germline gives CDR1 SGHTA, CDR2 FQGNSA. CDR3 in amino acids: CASSLSAGGEKLFF. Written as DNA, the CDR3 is TGTGCCAGCAGCTTATCGGCAGGGGGGGAAAAACTGTTTTTT.

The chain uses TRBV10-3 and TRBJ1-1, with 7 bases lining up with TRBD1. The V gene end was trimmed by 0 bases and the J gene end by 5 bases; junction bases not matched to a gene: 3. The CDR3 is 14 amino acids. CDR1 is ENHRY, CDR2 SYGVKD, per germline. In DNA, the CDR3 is TGTGCCATCAGTGAGTCAGGGGGCGAAACTGAAGCTTTCTTT. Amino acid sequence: CAISESGGETEAFF.

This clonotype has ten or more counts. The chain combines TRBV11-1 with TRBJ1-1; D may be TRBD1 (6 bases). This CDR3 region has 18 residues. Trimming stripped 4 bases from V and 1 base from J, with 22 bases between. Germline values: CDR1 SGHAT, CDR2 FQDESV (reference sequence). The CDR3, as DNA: TGTGCCAGCAGCTATCGGACAGACATACCAACGAAGAACACTGAAGCTTTCTTT. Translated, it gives CASSYRTDIPTKNTEAFF.

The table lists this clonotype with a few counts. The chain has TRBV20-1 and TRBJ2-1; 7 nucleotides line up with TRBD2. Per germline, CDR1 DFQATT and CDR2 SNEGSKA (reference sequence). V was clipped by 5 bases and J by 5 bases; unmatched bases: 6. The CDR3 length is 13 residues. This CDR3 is CSAQQRGNNEQFF. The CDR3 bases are TGCAGTGCTCAGCAGCGGGGAAACAATGAGCAGTTCTTC.

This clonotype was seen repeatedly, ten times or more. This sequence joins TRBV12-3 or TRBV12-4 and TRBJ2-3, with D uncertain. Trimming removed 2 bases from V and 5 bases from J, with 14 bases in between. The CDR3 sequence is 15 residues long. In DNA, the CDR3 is TGTGCCAGCAGTTTATCACTGGGGATGGGAGATACGCAGTATTTT. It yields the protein CASSLSLGMGDTQYF.

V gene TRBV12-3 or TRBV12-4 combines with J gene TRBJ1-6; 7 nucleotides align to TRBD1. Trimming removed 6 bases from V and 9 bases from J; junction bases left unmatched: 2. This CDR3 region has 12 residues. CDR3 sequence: CASRGTVSPLHF. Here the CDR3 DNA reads TGTGCCAGCAGGGGGACAGTTTCACCCCTCCACTTT.

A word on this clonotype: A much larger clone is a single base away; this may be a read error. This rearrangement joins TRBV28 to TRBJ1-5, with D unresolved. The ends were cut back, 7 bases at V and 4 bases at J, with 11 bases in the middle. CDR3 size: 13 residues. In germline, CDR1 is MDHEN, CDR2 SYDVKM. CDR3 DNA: TGTGCCAGCACGATACGGAGGAATCAGCCCCAGCATTTT. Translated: CASTIRRNQPQHF.

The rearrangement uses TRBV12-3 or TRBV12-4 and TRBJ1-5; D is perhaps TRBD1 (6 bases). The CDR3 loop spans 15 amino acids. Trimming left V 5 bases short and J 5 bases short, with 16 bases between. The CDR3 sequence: CASSPTRGEDQPQHF. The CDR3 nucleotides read TGTGCCAGCAGTCCCACCAGGGGTGAGGATCAGCCCCAGCATTTT.

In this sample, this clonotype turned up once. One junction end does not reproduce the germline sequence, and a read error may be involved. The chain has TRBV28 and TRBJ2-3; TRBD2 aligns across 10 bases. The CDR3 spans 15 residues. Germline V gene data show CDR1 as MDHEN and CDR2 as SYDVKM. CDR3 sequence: CASNTRTSGADTRYF. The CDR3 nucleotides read TGTGCCAGCAATACTAGGACTAGCGGAGCAGATACGCGGTATTTT.

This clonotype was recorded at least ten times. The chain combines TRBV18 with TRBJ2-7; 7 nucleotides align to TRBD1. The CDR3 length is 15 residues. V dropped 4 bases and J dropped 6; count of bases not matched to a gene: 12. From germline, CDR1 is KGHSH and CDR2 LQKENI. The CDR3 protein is CASSQGQPGDTEQYF. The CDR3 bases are TGTGCCAGCTCACAGGGACAGCCAGGGGATACCGAGCAGTACTTC.

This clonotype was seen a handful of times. CDR3 bases: TGTGCCAGCGTGGGCATGAACACTGAAGCTTTCTTT. It yields the protein CASVGMNTEAFF. The chain recombines TRBV27 with TRBJ1-1; no clear D gene. The CDR3 sequence is 12 residues long. Trimming stripped 8 bases from V and 0 bases from J, with 7 bases between. Germline V gene lookup returns CDR1 MNHEY and CDR2 SMNVEV (reference sequence).

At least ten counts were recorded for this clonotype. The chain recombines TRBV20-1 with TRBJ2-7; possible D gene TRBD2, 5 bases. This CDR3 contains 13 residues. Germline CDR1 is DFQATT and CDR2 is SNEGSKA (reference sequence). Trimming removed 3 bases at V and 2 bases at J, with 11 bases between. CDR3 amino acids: CSASSDFPYEQYF. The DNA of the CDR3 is TGCAGTGCTAGTTCGGACTTTCCCTACGAGCAGTACTTC.

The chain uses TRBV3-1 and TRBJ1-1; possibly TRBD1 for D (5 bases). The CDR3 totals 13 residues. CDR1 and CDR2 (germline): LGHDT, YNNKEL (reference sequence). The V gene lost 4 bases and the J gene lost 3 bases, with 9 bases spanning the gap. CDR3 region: CASSLRRDTEAFF. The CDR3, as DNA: TGTGCCAGCAGCCTCCGCAGGGACACTGAAGCTTTCTTT.

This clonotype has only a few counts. The CDR3 reads CASSPGEGLNEQFF. Here the CDR3 DNA reads TGTGCCAGCAGCCCTGGGGAAGGACTCAATGAGCAGTTCTTC. This chain joins TRBV7-2 and TRBJ2-1; D possibly corresponds to TRBD2 (5 bases). The CDR3 runs 14 residues. From germline, CDR1 is SGHTA and CDR2 FQGNSA. V was shortened by 5 bases and J by 6 bases, with 14 bases between the two germline ends.

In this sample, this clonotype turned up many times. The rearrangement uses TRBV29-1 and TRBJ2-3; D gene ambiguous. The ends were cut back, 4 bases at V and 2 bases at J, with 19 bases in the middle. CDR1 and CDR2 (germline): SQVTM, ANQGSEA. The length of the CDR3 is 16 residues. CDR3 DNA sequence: TGCAGCGTTGCCCGATCATCCATGGGTCTCACAGATACGCAGTATTTT. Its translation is CSVARSSMGLTDTQYF.

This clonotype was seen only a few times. In nucleotides, the CDR3 is TGCGCCAGCAGCCCGGCCTACTTACTCCAAGAGACCCAGTACTTC. It translates to CASSPAYLLQETQYF. This chain links TRBV5-1 with TRBJ2-5; D is undetermined. Trimming pared 4 bases from V and 1 base from J, leaving 14 bases between. The CDR3 is made up of 15 amino acids. CDR1 and CDR2 (germline): SGHRS, YFSETQ.

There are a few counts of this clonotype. This CDR3 is CASSQVRALTEAFF. CDR3 in DNA: TGTGCCAGCAGCCAAGTCAGAGCTCTGACTGAAGCTTTCTTT. The rearrangement links TRBV14 to TRBJ1-1, with D unclear. V was trimmed by 1 base and J by 5 bases, leaving 11 bases between them. In germline, CDR1 is SGHDN, CDR2 FVKESK. The CDR3 loop spans 14 amino acids. The full variable domain, its missing parts supplied by reference TRBV14 and TRBJ1-1, is EAGVTQFPSHSVIEKGQTVTLRCDPISGHDNLYWYRRVMGKEIKFLLHFVKESKQDESGMPNNRFLAERTGGTYSTLKVQPAELEDSGVYFCASSQVRALTEAFFGQGTRLTVV.

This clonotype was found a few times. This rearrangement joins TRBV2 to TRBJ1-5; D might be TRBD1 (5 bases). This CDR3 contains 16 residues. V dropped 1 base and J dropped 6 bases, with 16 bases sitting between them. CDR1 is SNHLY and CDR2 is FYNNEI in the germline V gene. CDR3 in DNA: TGTGCCAGCAGTGAAGACAGAGCCCACACAGGTCAGCCCCAGCATTTT. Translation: CASSEDRAHTGQPQHF.